Below, 20 T cell receptor beta chains from the same sample are listed, as sequenced in a study of shared clonotypes between healthy human individuals. Here immunoSEQ multiplex PCR was the method, and the copy in TCRdb shows in-frame clones only, minus some. The table records around 1,000,000 clones, approximately 80% of them present only once. The sequenced sample consisted of memory CD4+ T cells from PBMCs. As to subset: CD45RA-negative fraction. All receptors derive from a man younger than 35 in good health. Some clones in this sample may be carry-over from other donors' samples.

The chain carries TRBV5-1 and TRBJ2-5, with 15 bases that match TRBD2. The V gene's germline CDR1 is SGHRS and CDR2 YFSETQ. The ends lost 0 bases at V and 1 base at J; junction bases unmatched: 4. The CDR3 runs to 18 residues. The CDR3 loop reads CASSLAGLAGGGQETQYF. In DNA form, the CDR3 reads TGCGCCAGCAGCTTGGCCGGACTAGCGGGAGGGGGCCAAGAGACCCAGTACTTC. The full variable domain, completed using reference TRBV5-1 and TRBJ2-5, is KAGVTQTPRYLIKTRGQQVTLSCSPISGHRSVSWYQQTPGQGLQFLFEYFSETQRNKGNFPGRFSGRQFSNSRSEMNVSTLELGDSALYLCASSLAGLAGGGQETQYFGPGTRLLVL.

The rearrangement uses TRBV18 and TRBJ2-1, with 8 positions matching TRBD2. Germline V lookup: CDR1 KGHSH, CDR2 LQKENI. V trimming: 4 bases; J trimming: 9 bases; junction bases outside the gene matches: 5. The CDR3 contains 13 residues. CDR3 nucleotide sequence: TGTGCCAGCTCACTCGGGGGGGACTTTGAGCAGTTCTTC. Translating gives CASSLGGDFEQFF.

About this clone: Other DNA sequences in the sample encode the same CDR3. V is TRBV7-2 and J is TRBJ2-7; D is perhaps TRBD1 (5 bases). V was cut by 2 bases and J by 0 bases, with 8 bases left in between. Germline lookup yields CDR1 SGHTA and CDR2 FQGNSA. The CDR3 covers 14 residues. In DNA form, the CDR3 reads TGTGCCAGCAGCTTAAGCAGGGCCTCCTACGAGCAGTACTTC. This translates into CASSLSRASYEQYF.

J is TRBJ1-1 and V is TRBV5-1; possibly TRBD1 for D (5 bases). Germline V gene sequence: CDR1 SGHRS, CDR2 YFSETQ. V was trimmed by 0 bases and J by 5 bases, leaving 11 bases between them. CDR3 length: 14 amino acids. The DNA of the CDR3 is TGCGCCAGCAGCTTGGTTTCTGGGGGGACTGAAGCTTTCTTT. The encoded protein is CASSLVSGGTEAFF.

This chain connects TRBV6-5 to TRBJ2-2; TRBD1 is a possible D gene (6 bases). CDR1 is MNHEY and CDR2 is SVGAGI in the germline V gene. The CDR3 has 14 residues. The V gene lost 7 bases and the J gene lost 4 bases, with 13 bases spanning the gap. CDR3 in DNA: TGTGCCAGCACCCACAGGGCGGCCACCGGGGAGCTGTTTTTT. Translation gives CASTHRAATGELFF.

V gene TRBV7-2 combines with J gene TRBJ2-7; tentative D call: TRBD1 (5 bases). CDR3 length: 14 residues. The V end lost 5 bases, the J end lost 0 bases, and 11 bases lay between the germline ends. Germline lookup yields CDR1 SGHTA and CDR2 FQGNSA. CDR3 bases: TGTGCCAGCAGCCTTCTGGGGCTCTCCTACGAGCAGTACTTC. Translated, it gives CASSLLGLSYEQYF.

This clone was seen just once. The CDR3 loop reads CASSSTDRGRSPLHF. The CDR3 region has the DNA TGCGCCAGCAGCTCGACGGACAGGGGCAGGTCACCCCTCCACTTT. The chain employs TRBV5-1 and TRBJ1-6; 9 bases line up with TRBD1. The germline V gene encodes CDR1 SGHRS and CDR2 YFSETQ. The CDR3 has 15 amino acids. V shed 3 bases, J shed 10 bases, and the junction held 8 bases outside the gene matches.

The chain couples TRBV29-1 to TRBJ2-3, with 7 bases identical to TRBD2. The CDR3 has 14 amino acids. Per the germline V gene, CDR1 is SQVTM and CDR2 is ANQGSEA. Trimming cost V 7 bases and J 6 bases; bases outside gene matches: 13. CDR3 loop: CSGSPGGGGDTQYF. DNA for the CDR3: TGCAGCGGATCGCCGGGGGGAGGAGGGGATACGCAGTATTTT.

CDR3 protein: CASSTGLNRLTDTQYF. CDR3 bases: TGTGCCAGCAGCACTGGCCTTAACAGGCTCACAGATACGCAGTATTTT. The chain joins TRBV11-3 to TRBJ2-3; tentatively, D is TRBD1 (5 bases). The V gene's germline CDR1 is SGHNT and CDR2 YENEEA. The CDR3 is 16 residues long. V shed 5 bases and J shed 2 bases, with 17 bases lying between them. The entire variable domain, with the rest obtained from reference TRBV11-3 and TRBJ2-3, is as follows: EAGVVQSPRYKIIEKKQPVAFWCNPISGHNTLYWYLQNLGQGPELLIRYENEEAVDDSQLPKDRFSAERLKGVDSTLKIQPAELGDSAVYLCASSTGLNRLTDTQYFGPGTRLTVL.

For this clone: In the same sample, other DNA sequences code for this CDR3. The gene calls are TRBV2 and TRBJ1-2; D not certain. CDR1 and CDR2 from the germline V gene are SNHLY and FYNNEI. The CDR3 consists of 14 residues. Trimming left V 4 bases short and J 0 bases short, with 9 bases between. CDR3 loop: CASSAQSTNYGYTF. CDR3 sequence (DNA): TGTGCCAGCAGTGCCCAATCAACTAACTATGGCTACACCTTC.

The genes are TRBV6-1 and TRBJ2-5; D may be TRBD1 (5 bases). The CDR3 covers 14 residues. Trimming removed 6 bases at V and 5 bases at J, with 16 bases between. Germline V lookup: CDR1 MNHNS, CDR2 SASEGT. For the CDR3, the DNA is TGTGCCAGCAGGCCACCCGGGTCAGGGGAGACCCAGTACTTC. Protein: CASRPPGSGETQYF.

The chain carries TRBV4-2 and TRBJ2-2; D might be TRBD1 or TRBD2, each matching 5 bases. This CDR3 region has 16 residues. V shed 4 bases and J shed 1 base, with 13 bases lying between them. The germline gives CDR1 LGHNA, CDR2 YNFKEQ. For the CDR3, the DNA is TGTGCCAGCAGCCTCCAGGGCGGGCAGAACACCGGGGAGCTGTTTTTT. This sequence encodes CASSLQGGQNTGELFF.

The chain joins TRBV28 to TRBJ1-1; D possibly corresponds to TRBD1 (5 bases). This CDR3 contains 13 residues. Trimming left V 7 bases short and J 4 bases short, with 13 bases between. CDR1 MDHEN and CDR2 SYDVKM come from the germline V gene. The CDR3 sequence: CASTAGFTTEAFF. CDR3 nucleotides: TGTGCCAGCACCGCAGGGTTTACCACTGAAGCTTTCTTT.

The chain carries TRBV5-1 and TRBJ2-3; D not resolved. Germline CDR1 is SGHRS and CDR2 is YFSETQ. CDR3 size: 16 residues. Between the trimmed V and J ends, which lost 2 bases and 4 bases, there was a span of 17 bases. This chain's CDR3 is CASSFIPTGQSDTQYF. The CDR3 nucleotides read TGCGCCAGCAGCTTCATACCTACCGGCCAATCAGATACGCAGTATTTT. Combining the CDR3 with reference TRBV5-1 and TRBJ2-3 gives the whole variable domain KAGVTQTPRYLIKTRGQQVTLSCSPISGHRSVSWYQQTPGQGLQFLFEYFSETQRNKGNFPGRFSGRQFSNSRSEMNVSTLELGDSALYLCASSFIPTGQSDTQYFGPGTRLTVL.

This clone appeared a single time. The chain uses TRBV28 and TRBJ1-4, with TRBD1 as a possible D gene (5 bases). Trimming cost V 4 bases and J 8 bases, with 29 bases left between them. Germline V CDR1 and CDR2: MDHEN, SYDVKM. The CDR3 has 19 residues. The CDR3 DNA reads as TGTGCCAGCAGTTCTCCGCTAAACTACGGGGCCCCAATTGGGGAAAAACTGTTTTTT. This sequence encodes CASSSPLNYGAPIGEKLFF.

This clone was detected only once. Other DNA sequences in this specimen translate into the identical CDR3. This rearrangement joins TRBV7-9 to TRBJ2-2; 7 bases line up with TRBD1. V shed 8 bases, J shed 3 bases, and the junction held 6 bases outside the gene matches. CDR3 length equals 14 residues. The V gene's germline CDR1 is SEHNR and CDR2 FQNEAQ (reference sequence). The CDR3 nucleotides are TGTGCCAGCCGATCAGACAGGGACACCGGGGAGCTGTTTTTT. Protein: CASRSDRDTGELFF.

The V gene is TRBV2, the J gene TRBJ1-1, with 8 bases lining up with TRBD1. Trimming at V came to 3 bases and at J to 10 bases, leaving 10 bases not matched to a gene. CDR3 length: 14 amino acids. The germline gives CDR1 SNHLY, CDR2 FYNNEI. CDR3 nucleotide sequence: TGTGCCAGCAGTGAGTCTCTCGGACAGGGATCAGCTTTCTTT. It is translated as CASSESLGQGSAFF.

This chain connects TRBV7-2 to TRBJ2-1; 9 nucleotides match TRBD1. The CDR3 sequence is 17 residues long. Germline V gene lookup returns CDR1 SGHTA and CDR2 FQGNSA. V was clipped by 1 base and J by 10 bases; unmatched bases: 14. The CDR3 here is CASSLVGAGQGTREQFF. The DNA of the CDR3 is TGTGCCAGCAGCTTAGTAGGGGCGGGACAGGGTACGAGGGAGCAGTTCTTC.

The CDR3 sequence: CASAGGSKGLDYGYTF. As DNA, the CDR3 is TGTGCCAGCGCGGGGGGATCTAAGGGTTTAGACTATGGCTACACCTTC. The chain uses TRBV9 and TRBJ1-2; D may be TRBD1 (5 bases). The germline V gene has CDR1 SGDLS and CDR2 YYNGEE. Trimming removed 7 bases from V and 3 bases from J, with 22 bases in between. This CDR3 contains 16 residues. Looking up the rest from reference TRBV9 and TRBJ1-2 gives the full variable domain: DSGVTQTPKHLITATGQRVTLRCSPRSGDLSVYWYQQSLDQGLQFLIQYYNGEERAKGNILERFSAQQFPDLHSELNLSSLELGDSALYFCASAGGSKGLDYGYTFGSGTRLTVV.

V usage is TRBV5-5 and J usage is TRBJ1-1; TRBD1 aligns across 8 bases. J was trimmed by 4 bases and V by 0 bases; bases with no gene match: 2. This CDR3 has 14 residues. Germline values: CDR1 SGHKS, CDR2 YYEKEE (reference sequence). The CDR3 is CASSLAQGGTEAFF. CDR3 DNA: TGTGCCAGCAGCTTGGCACAGGGGGGCACTGAAGCTTTCTTT.